These T cell receptor beta chains were read from a single sample in a study of T cells in localized non-small cell lung cancer. Sequencing used immunoSEQ multiplex PCR; TCRdb keeps in-frame clones, though not all of them. Counted here are some 16,000 clones, about 89% occurring once; the ten biggest clones make up 3% to 4.5%. This specimen was peripheral blood, taken before any cancer treatment. The source is a male donor aged 60 or older with stage II squamous cell lung carcinoma. Each CDR3 is given with its conserved first and last residue. A D gene is named only where the DNA matches it firmly. Clone size appears in some rows only: once, few, many, or a class for an expanded clone.

clone size: .; V gene: TRBV6-4; D gene: TRBD2; J gene: TRBJ2-1; CDR3 protein: CASSVGTSGRNEQFF
clone size: .; V gene: TRBV6-1; D gene: .; J gene: TRBJ1-5; CDR3 protein: CASSVSGRGQPQHF
clone size: once; V gene: TRBV2; D gene: .; J gene: TRBJ1-5; CDR3 protein: CASSEAKQRNQPQHF
clone size: .; V gene: TRBV30; D gene: TRBD1; J gene: TRBJ2-2; CDR3 protein: CAWRGKGQGKGELFF
clone size: once; V gene: TRBV11-1; D gene: .; J gene: TRBJ2-1; CDR3 protein: CASSAPPLNREQFF
clone size: .; V gene: TRBV6-5; D gene: .; J gene: TRBJ2-5; CDR3 protein: CASSRDFARETQYF
clone size: .; V gene: TRBV2; D gene: .; J gene: TRBJ2-1; CDR3 protein: CASSAEGRRGEQFF
clone size: .; V gene: TRBV6-6; D gene: .; J gene: TRBJ2-1; CDR3 protein: CASSSDSSEQFF
clone size: .; V gene: TRBV28; D gene: .; J gene: TRBJ2-5; CDR3 protein: CASSLAGLLAFGLQETQYF
clone size: .; V gene: TRBV27; D gene: TRBD2; J gene: TRBJ2-7; CDR3 protein: CASSLMGTSGRIYEQYF
clone size: .; V gene: TRBV6-5; D gene: .; J gene: TRBJ2-1; CDR3 protein: CASRDSRQDEQFF
clone size: .; V gene: TRBV27; D gene: .; J gene: TRBJ1-5; CDR3 protein: CASSPSGGRVGNQPQHF
clone size: .; V gene: TRBV10-3; D gene: .; J gene: TRBJ2-7; CDR3 protein: CAISGQGPYEQYF
clone size: .; V gene: TRBV19; D gene: .; J gene: TRBJ1-1; CDR3 protein: CASSMGATEAFF
clone size: .; V gene: TRBV15; D gene: TRBD1; J gene: TRBJ1-2; CDR3 protein: CATSPWDRPYGVTF
clone size: .; V gene: TRBV6-1; D gene: TRBD1; J gene: TRBJ2-7; CDR3 protein: CASSVAGGIYEQYF
clone size: once; V gene: TRBV5-6; D gene: .; J gene: TRBJ2-2; CDR3 protein: CASSLVGVVGELFF
clone size: .; V gene: TRBV5-4; D gene: .; J gene: TRBJ2-1; CDR3 protein: CASSLIGYGEQFF
clone size: .; V gene: TRBV4-2; D gene: TRBD2; J gene: TRBJ2-5; CDR3 protein: CASSLGLAEETQYF
clone size: few; V gene: TRBV6-6; D gene: TRBD1; J gene: TRBJ1-5; CDR3 protein: CASTLTGDQPQHF
clone size: .; V gene: TRBV29-1; D gene: .; J gene: TRBJ2-3; CDR3 protein: CSVDGGGSSFTSTDTQYF
clone size: .; V gene: TRBV21-1; D gene: .; J gene: TRBJ2-2; CDR3 protein: CASITSGRRTGELFF
clone size: .; V gene: TRBV7-9; D gene: TRBD2; J gene: TRBJ2-1; CDR3 protein: CASSLGGLAVNEQFF
clone size: .; V gene: TRBV20-1; D gene: .; J gene: TRBJ1-1; CDR3 protein: CSAGDSLEAFF
clone size: .; V gene: TRBV28; D gene: TRBD1; J gene: TRBJ2-7; CDR3 protein: CASSLIGTGFNEQYF
clone size: .; V gene: TRBV29-1; D gene: TRBD2; J gene: TRBJ2-7; CDR3 protein: CSVISPALAGATYEQYF